The entry below gives a single T cell receptor (beta chain) sequence along with its context. The protocol was immunoSEQ multiplex PCR, while the TCRdb copy is restricted to in-frame clones and leaves out a portion. The sample consists of some 42,000 clones, approximately 89% of them appearing once. Germline lookup yields CDR1 SGHVS and CDR2 FQNEAQ. The V segment lost 3 bases and the J segment 3 bases; nucleotides outside the gene matches: 8. The CDR3 has 15 amino acids. This record belongs to a study of blood T cell repertoires in COVID-19. The clonotype originates from a human donor in a cohort sampled during active COVID-19. The specimen sequenced was peripheral blood. The rearrangement joins TRBV7-8 to TRBJ2-7, with 7 nucleotides matching TRBD1. In DNA form, the CDR3 reads TGTGCCAGCAGCTTGACCGACAGGGCAGACTACGAGCAGTACTTC. It yields the protein CASSLTDRADYEQYF. Supplemented by reference TRBV7-8 and TRBJ2-7, the full variable domain reads GAGVSQSPRYKVAKRGQDVALRCDPISGHVSLFWYQQALGQGPEFLTYFQNEAQLDKSGLPSDRFFAERPEGSVSTLKIQRTQQEDSAVYLCASSLTDRADYEQYFGPGTRLTVT.